This T cell receptor beta chain was identified in a study of T cell responses to AZD1222 COVID-19 vaccine. V shed 6 bases and J shed 3 bases, with 15 bases lying between them. CDR3 length: 14 residues. From germline, CDR1 is MNHEY and CDR2 SVGEGT. The method was immunoSEQ multiplex PCR; TCRdb's version includes in-frame clones alone and lacks a portion of them. The sample carries 150,000 to 200,000 clones, roughly 87% recorded once. Sequenced here: peripheral blood, sampled on day 0 of AZD1222 vaccination. The J gene is TRBJ2-7, the V gene TRBV6-2 or TRBV6-3; D is ambiguous. This receptor was obtained from an adult in good health. The CDR3, as DNA: TGTGCCAGCAGCAAGGTTTCGGGTCTCTACGAGCAGTACTTC. It translates to CASSKVSGLYEQYF.